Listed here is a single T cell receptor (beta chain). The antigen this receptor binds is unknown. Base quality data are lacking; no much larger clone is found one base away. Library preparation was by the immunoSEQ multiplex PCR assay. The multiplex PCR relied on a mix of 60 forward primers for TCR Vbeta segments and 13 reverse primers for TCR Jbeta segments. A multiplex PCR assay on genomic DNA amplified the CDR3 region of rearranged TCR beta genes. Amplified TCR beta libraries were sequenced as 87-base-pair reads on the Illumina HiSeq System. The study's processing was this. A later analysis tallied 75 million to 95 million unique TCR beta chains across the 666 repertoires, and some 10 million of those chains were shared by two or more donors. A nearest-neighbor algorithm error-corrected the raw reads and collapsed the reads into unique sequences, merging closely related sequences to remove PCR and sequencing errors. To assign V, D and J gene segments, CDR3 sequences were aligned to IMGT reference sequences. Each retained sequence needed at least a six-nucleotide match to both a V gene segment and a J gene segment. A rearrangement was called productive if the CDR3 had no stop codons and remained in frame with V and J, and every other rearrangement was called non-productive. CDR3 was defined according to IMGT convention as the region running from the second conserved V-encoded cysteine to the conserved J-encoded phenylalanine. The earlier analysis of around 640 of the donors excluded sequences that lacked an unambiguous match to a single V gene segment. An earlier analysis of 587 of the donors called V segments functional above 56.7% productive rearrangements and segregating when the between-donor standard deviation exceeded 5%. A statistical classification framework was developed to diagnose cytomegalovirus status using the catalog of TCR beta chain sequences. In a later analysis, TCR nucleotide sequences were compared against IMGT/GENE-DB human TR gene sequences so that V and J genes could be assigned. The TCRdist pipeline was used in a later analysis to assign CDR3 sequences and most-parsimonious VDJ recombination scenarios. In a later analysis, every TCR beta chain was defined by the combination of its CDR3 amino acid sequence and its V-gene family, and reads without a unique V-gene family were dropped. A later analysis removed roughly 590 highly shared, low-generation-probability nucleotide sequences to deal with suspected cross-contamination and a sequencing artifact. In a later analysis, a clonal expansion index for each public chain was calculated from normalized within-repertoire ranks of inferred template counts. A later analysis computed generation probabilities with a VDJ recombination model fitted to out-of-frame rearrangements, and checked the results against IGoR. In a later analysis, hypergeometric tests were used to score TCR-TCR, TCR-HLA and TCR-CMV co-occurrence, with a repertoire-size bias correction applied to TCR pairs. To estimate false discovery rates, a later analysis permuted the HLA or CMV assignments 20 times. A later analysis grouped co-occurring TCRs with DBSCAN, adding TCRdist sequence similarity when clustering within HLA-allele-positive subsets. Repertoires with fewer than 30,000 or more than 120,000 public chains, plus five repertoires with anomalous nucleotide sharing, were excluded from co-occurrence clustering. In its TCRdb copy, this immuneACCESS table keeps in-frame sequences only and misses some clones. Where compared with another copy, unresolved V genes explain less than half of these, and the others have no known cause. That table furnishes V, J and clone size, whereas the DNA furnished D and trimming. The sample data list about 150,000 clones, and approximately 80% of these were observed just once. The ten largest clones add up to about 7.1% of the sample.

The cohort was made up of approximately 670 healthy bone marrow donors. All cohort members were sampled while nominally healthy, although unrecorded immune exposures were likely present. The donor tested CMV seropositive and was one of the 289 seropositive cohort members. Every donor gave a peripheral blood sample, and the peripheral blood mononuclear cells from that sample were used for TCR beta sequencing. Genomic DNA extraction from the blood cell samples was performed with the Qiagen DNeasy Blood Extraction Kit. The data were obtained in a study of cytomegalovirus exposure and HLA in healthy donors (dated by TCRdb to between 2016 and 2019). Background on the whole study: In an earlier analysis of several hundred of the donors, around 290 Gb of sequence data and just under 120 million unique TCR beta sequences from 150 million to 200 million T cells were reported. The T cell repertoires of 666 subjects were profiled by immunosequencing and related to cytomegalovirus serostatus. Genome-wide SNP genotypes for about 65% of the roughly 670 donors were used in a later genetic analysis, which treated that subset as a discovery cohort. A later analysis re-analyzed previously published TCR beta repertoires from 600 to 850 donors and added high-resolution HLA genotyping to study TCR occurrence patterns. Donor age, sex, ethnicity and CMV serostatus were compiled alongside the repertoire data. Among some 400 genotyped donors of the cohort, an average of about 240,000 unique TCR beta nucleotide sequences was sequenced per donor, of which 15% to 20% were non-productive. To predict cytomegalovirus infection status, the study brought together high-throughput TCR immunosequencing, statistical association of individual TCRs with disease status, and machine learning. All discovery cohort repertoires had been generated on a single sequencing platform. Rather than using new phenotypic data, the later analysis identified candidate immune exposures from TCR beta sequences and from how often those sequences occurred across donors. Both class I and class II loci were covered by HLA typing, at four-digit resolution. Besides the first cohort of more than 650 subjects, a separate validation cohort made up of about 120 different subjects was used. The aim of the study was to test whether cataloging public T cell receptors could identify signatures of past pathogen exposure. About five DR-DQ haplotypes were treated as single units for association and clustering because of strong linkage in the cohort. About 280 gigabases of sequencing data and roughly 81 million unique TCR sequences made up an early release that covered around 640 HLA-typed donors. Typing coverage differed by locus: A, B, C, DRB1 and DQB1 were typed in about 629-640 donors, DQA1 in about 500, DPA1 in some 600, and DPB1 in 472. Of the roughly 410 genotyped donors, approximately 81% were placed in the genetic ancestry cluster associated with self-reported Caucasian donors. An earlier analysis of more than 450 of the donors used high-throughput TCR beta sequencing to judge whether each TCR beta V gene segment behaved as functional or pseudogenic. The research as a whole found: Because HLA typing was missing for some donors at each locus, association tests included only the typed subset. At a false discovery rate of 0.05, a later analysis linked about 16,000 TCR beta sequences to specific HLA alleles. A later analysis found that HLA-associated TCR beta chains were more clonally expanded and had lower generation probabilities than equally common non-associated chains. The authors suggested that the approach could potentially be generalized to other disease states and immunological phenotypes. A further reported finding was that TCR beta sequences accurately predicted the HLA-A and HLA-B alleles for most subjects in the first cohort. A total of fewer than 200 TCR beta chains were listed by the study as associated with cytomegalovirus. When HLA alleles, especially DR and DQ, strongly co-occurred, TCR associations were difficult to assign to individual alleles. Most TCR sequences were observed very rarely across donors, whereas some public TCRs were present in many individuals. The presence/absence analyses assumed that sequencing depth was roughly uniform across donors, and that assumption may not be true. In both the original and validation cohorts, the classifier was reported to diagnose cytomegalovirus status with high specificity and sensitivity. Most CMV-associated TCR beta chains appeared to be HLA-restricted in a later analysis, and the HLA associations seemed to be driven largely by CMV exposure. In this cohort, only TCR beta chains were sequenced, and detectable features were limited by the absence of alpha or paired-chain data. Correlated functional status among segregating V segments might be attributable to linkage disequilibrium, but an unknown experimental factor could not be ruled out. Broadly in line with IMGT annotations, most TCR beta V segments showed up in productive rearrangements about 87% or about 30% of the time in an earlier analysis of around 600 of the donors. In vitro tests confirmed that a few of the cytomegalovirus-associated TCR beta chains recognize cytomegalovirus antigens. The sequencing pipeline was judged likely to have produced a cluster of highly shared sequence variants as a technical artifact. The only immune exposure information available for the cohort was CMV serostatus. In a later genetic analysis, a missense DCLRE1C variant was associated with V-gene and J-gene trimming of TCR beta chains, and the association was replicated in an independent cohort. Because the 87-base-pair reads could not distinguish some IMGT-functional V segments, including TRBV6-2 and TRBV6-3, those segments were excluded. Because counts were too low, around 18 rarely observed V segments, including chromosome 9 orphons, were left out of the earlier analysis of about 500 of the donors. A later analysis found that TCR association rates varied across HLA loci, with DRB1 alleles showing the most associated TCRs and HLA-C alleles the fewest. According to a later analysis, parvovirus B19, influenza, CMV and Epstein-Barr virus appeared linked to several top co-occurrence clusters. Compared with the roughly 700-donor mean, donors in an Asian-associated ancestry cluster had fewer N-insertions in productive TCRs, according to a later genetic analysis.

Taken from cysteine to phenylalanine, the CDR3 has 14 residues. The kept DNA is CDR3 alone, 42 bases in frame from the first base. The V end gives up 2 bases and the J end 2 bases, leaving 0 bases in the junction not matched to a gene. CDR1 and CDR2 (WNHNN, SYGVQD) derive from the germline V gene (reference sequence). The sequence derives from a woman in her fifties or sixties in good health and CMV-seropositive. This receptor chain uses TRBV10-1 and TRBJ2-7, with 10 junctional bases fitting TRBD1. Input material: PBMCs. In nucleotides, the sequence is TGCGCCAGCAGTGAGGGGACAGGGGCCTACGAGCAGTACTTC. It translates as CASSEGTGAYEQYF.